This entry lists 4 T cell receptor beta chains sequenced from one sample in a study of T cell responses to AZD1222 COVID-19 vaccine. Sequenced by immunoSEQ multiplex PCR; TCRdb stores in-frame clones only, minus some. The sample consists of about 140,000 clones, just over 90% of them appearing once. The specimen was peripheral blood, collected on day 0 of MenACWY control vaccination. The source is an adult in good health.

The chain combines TRBV7-8 with TRBJ1-3; 7 bases line up with TRBD1. V gave up 2 bases and J gave up 0 bases; unmatched junction bases: 7. CDR1 and CDR2 from the germline V gene are SGHVS and FQNEAQ. This CDR3 has 17 amino acids. The DNA of the CDR3 is TGTGCCAGCAGCTTAAATTCAGGGGGTCGCTCTGGAAACACCATATATTTT. Its protein is CASSLNSGGRSGNTIYF.

This chain uses TRBV4-1 with TRBJ1-2; the D is unclear. This CDR3 contains 14 residues. Trimming cost V 0 bases and J 3 bases, with 8 bases left between them. Germline V gene lookup returns CDR1 MGHRA and CDR2 YSYEKL. CDR3: CASSQDESDYGYTF. The CDR3 coding sequence is TGCGCCAGCAGCCAAGATGAGTCAGACTATGGCTACACCTTC.

The chain joins TRBV9 to TRBJ1-3; the D is unclear. This CDR3 contains 15 residues. Between the trimmed V and J ends, which lost 0 bases and 2 bases, there was a span of 9 bases. CDR1 and CDR2 from the germline V gene are SGDLS and YYNGEE. CDR3 nucleotide sequence: TGTGCCAGCAGCGTAGGAAGTGGCCCTGGAAACACCATATATTTT. Protein product: CASSVGSGPGNTIYF.

This rearrangement joins TRBV5-1 to TRBJ1-2; tentative D call: TRBD1 (6 bases). The CDR3 has 14 amino acids. V lost 5 bases to trimming and J lost 6 bases, with 17 bases between them. Germline V gene sequence: CDR1 SGHRS, CDR2 YFSETQ. CDR3: CASSRAGDRDGYTF. DNA for the CDR3: TGCGCCAGCAGTCGAGCAGGGGATCGTGATGGCTACACCTTC.